This T cell receptor (beta chain) was recorded in a study of T cells in women clearing cervical HPV infection. Germline values: CDR1 SGHRS, CDR2 YFSETQ. The CDR3 spans 14 residues. The V end lost 4 bases, the J end lost 7 bases, and 14 bases lay between the germline ends. Sequenced by immunoSEQ multiplex PCR; TCRdb stores in-frame clones only, minus some. The sample is made up of around 39,000 clones, and the top ten hold 6% to 7.5% of it. Regarding this clone: The CDR3 is cut off 3 residues early in the read; its end comes from the germline J gene.

The chain links TRBV5-1 to TRBJ1-4, with TRBD1 as a possible D gene (6 bases). This clonotype was sampled from a woman aged 18 to 69 with a cervical HPV16 infection that either progressed to CIN3+ or cleared (not recorded which). Source material: blood buffy coat. The chain's CDR3 is CASSQQGNGEKLFF. CDR3 DNA, as far as it was read: TGCGCCAGCAGCCAACAGGGTAACGGTGAAAAA.